The 30 T cell receptor beta chains below all came from one sample that was sequenced in a study of shared clonotypes between healthy human individuals. Assay: immunoSEQ multiplex PCR; the TCRdb copy retains only in-frame clones and omits some. The profile shows roughly 660,000 clones, around 90% of them singletons. Sequencing input: memory CD8+ T cells from PBMCs. The subset: CD45RO+ cells pooled with CCR7-negative TemRA cells. The source is a man younger than 35 in good health. Some clones in this sample may be carry-over from other donors' samples.

J is TRBJ2-7 and V is TRBV27; D perhaps matches TRBD1 (5 bases). This CDR3 region has 13 residues. Germline assignment: CDR1 MNHEY and CDR2 SMNVEV (reference sequence). V lost 6 bases, J lost 4 bases, and 13 bases lay in between. The CDR3 reads CASRETGFYEQYF. DNA of the CDR3: TGTGCCAGCAGAGAAACAGGTTTTTACGAGCAGTACTTC.

The sample holds a few counts of this clone. The V call is TRBV7-9, the J call TRBJ2-7; TRBD1 matches at 7 bases. V lost 4 bases and J lost 2; bases outside the gene matches: 5. CDR1 is SEHNR and CDR2 is FQNEAQ in the germline V gene (reference sequence). The CDR3 is 14 residues long. CDR3 loop: CASSSRDSAYEQYF. CDR3 DNA: TGTGCCAGCAGCTCCCGGGACAGCGCCTACGAGCAGTACTTC.

The rearrangement joins TRBV5-1 to TRBJ2-1, with a possible D match to TRBD2 (6 bases). Trimming took off 4 bases at V and 4 bases at J, with 18 bases between the two ends. CDR3 length equals 16 residues. Germline V gene sequence: CDR1 SGHRS, CDR2 YFSETQ. Here the CDR3 reads CASSPFWDLNYNEQFF. CDR3 coding DNA: TGCGCCAGCAGCCCGTTCTGGGACTTAAATTACAATGAGCAGTTCTTC.

The table lists this clone with a count of one. This rearrangement joins TRBV5-6 to TRBJ2-1, with D possibly being TRBD2 (6 bases). V shed 0 bases and J shed 1 base, with 8 bases lying between them. CDR1 is SGHDT, CDR2 YYEEEE, per germline. This CDR3 comprises 15 residues. Written as DNA, the CDR3 is TGTGCCAGCAGCTTGGATGGGGGGTCCTACAATGAGCAGTTCTTC. Translated: CASSLDGGSYNEQFF.

The genes are TRBV28 and TRBJ2-1; D not certain. The CDR3 covers 14 residues. Germline-derived CDR1 and CDR2 are MDHEN and SYDVKM. The ends were cut back, 2 bases at V and 6 bases at J, with 11 bases in the middle. CDR3 in amino acids: CASSLLKEGNEQFF. The CDR3 region has the DNA TGTGCCAGCAGTTTACTCAAAGAAGGCAATGAGCAGTTCTTC.

This chain joins TRBV25-1 and TRBJ2-2, with D unclear. Germline V lookup: CDR1 MGHDK, CDR2 SYGVNS. Between the trimmed V and J ends, which lost 1 base and 4 bases, there was a span of 7 bases. There are 14 residues in the CDR3. The CDR3 loop reads CASSESATTGELFF. CDR3 nucleotides: TGTGCCAGCAGTGAATCTGCTACCACCGGGGAGCTGTTTTTT.

The V gene is TRBV27, the J gene TRBJ2-7, with D tentatively TRBD1 (6 bases). In germline, CDR1 is MNHEY, CDR2 SMNVEV (reference sequence). This CDR3 comprises 16 residues. V lost 6 bases and J 3 bases, leaving 21 bases between the germline ends. The CDR3: CASSPSRGERLYEQYF. The DNA of the CDR3 is TGTGCCAGCAGCCCTAGCAGGGGCGAGCGGCTCTACGAGCAGTACTTC.

V usage is TRBV6-5 and J usage is TRBJ2-1; 7 bases are shared with TRBD2. Trimming took 6 bases from V and 8 from J; bases not matched to a gene: 13. This CDR3 has 15 residues. CDR1 is MNHEY and CDR2 is SVGAGI in the germline V gene. The CDR3 DNA reads TGTGCCAGCAGGACAGACTCCGGGGGGTTAGATGAGCAGTTCTTC. It specifies CASRTDSGGLDEQFF.

This chain links TRBV10-3 with TRBJ2-1; possibly TRBD1 for D (6 bases). Germline V gene sequence: CDR1 ENHRY, CDR2 SYGVKD. Trimming left V 0 bases short and J 8 bases short, with 14 bases between. This CDR3 has 15 amino acids. The CDR3 DNA reads as TGTGCCATCAGTGAGTCGGTGGGGGCCAGCGATGAGCAGTTCTTC. Translated: CAISESVGASDEQFF.

The chain joins TRBV6-5 to TRBJ2-1; unclear D gene. The germline V and J ends were trimmed by 5 bases and 2 bases, with 13 bases remaining between them. This CDR3 comprises 15 residues. Germline assignment: CDR1 MNHEY and CDR2 SVGAGI. The CDR3 reads CASSHRRYPYNEQFF. Written as DNA, the CDR3 is TGTGCCAGCAGTCATCGCCGGTATCCCTACAATGAGCAGTTCTTC.

The chain joins TRBV7-9 to TRBJ2-2; 9 positions match TRBD1. Germline V gene sequence: CDR1 SEHNR, CDR2 FQNEAQ (reference sequence). This CDR3 contains 14 residues. V shed 6 bases, J shed 8 bases, and the junction held 7 bases outside the gene matches. CDR3: CASRATGGYGELFF. The CDR3 DNA follows: TGTGCCAGCAGAGCAACAGGGGGCTATGGGGAGCTGTTTTTT.

The chain has TRBV4-1 and TRBJ1-1; D remains unclear. The V and J ends lost 0 bases and 1 base respectively, with 9 bases between them. In germline, CDR1 is MGHRA, CDR2 YSYEKL. The CDR3 extends over 15 amino acids. The CDR3 here is CASSQDQRTNTEAFF. The CDR3 bases are TGCGCCAGCAGCCAAGATCAGCGGACGAACACTGAAGCTTTCTTT.

Of note for this clone: Different DNA sequences within this sample yield the same CDR3. The genes are TRBV5-6 and TRBJ2-2; D remains unclear. Germline CDR1 and CDR2: SGHDT and YYEEEE. Trimming removed 3 bases from V and 1 base from J, with 7 bases in between. The CDR3 has 14 amino acids. The CDR3 DNA reads TGTGCCAGCAGCTCTACGGTGAACACCGGGGAGCTGTTTTTT. It is translated as CASSSTVNTGELFF.

This chain uses TRBV10-2 with TRBJ2-3, with 10 bases identical to TRBD2. In germline, CDR1 is WSHSY, CDR2 SAAADI. The CDR3 has 17 residues. V lost 3 bases, J lost 3 bases, and 9 bases stayed unmatched. This chain's CDR3 is CASSERSPSGSTDTQYF. The CDR3 nucleotides read TGCGCCAGCAGTGAACGCTCGCCTAGCGGGAGTACAGATACGCAGTATTTT.

The gene calls are TRBV30 and TRBJ2-5; D remains unclear. This CDR3 contains 15 residues. Trimming took off 0 bases at V and 9 bases at J, with 20 bases between the two ends. CDR1 is GTSNPN and CDR2 is SVGIG in the germline V gene (reference sequence). The CDR3 nucleotides are TGTGCCTGGAGTGTAGGTGTCCCTTTGAATGGGCCCCAGTACTTC. It yields the protein CAWSVGVPLNGPQYF.

The genes are TRBV7-9 and TRBJ2-1; D tentatively fits TRBD1 or TRBD2 (6 bases each). CDR1 is SEHNR and CDR2 is FQNEAQ in the germline V gene (reference sequence). The CDR3 has 14 amino acids. Between the trimmed V and J ends, which lost 6 bases and 5 bases, there was a span of 14 bases. CDR3 DNA sequence: TGTGCCAGCAGTAAAGAGGGGGGTCACAATGAGCAGTTCTTC. Translation: CASSKEGGHNEQFF.

CDR3 bases: TGTGCCACCCTCCCGCCTGAATCAGCAGGCGAGCAGTACTTC. Translating it yields CATLPPESAGEQYF. V usage is TRBV10-3 and J usage is TRBJ2-7; D gene uncertain. Looked up from germline, CDR1 is ENHRY and CDR2 is SYGVKD. The germline V and J ends were trimmed by 10 bases and 6 bases, with 22 bases remaining between them. The CDR3 extends over 14 amino acids.

The chain couples TRBV11-3 to TRBJ2-7, with a tentative D call TRBD2 (5 bases). This CDR3 has 15 residues. Trimming removed 5 bases at V and 2 bases at J, with 16 bases between. Germline CDR1 reads SGHNT; CDR2 reads YENEEA. CDR3 bases: TGTGCCAGCAGCGCCGGCGCGGGTGCTGCCTACGAGCAGTACTTC. This encodes CASSAGAGAAYEQYF. Supplemented by reference TRBV11-3 and TRBJ2-7, the full variable domain reads EAGVVQSPRYKIIEKKQPVAFWCNPISGHNTLYWYLQNLGQGPELLIRYENEEAVDDSQLPKDRFSAERLKGVDSTLKIQPAELGDSAVYLCASSAGAGAAYEQYFGPGTRLTVT.

The V and J genes are TRBV4-1 and TRBJ1-2; tentative D call: TRBD1 (5 bases). V lost 1 base, J lost 2 bases, and 8 bases lay in between. Germline V gene lookup returns CDR1 MGHRA and CDR2 YSYEKL. This CDR3 region has 14 residues. CDR3 protein: CASSQGGGNYGYTF. CDR3 coding DNA: TGCGCCAGCAGCCAAGGCGGGGGGAACTATGGCTACACCTTC.

This clone was found many times. This chain's CDR3 is CASSVGTANTEAFF. CDR3 coding DNA: TGTGCCAGCAGCGTTGGGACAGCGAACACTGAAGCTTTCTTT. This chain connects TRBV13 to TRBJ1-1, with 7 bases that match TRBD1. The V and J ends lost 5 bases and 1 base, in that order; junction bases with no gene match: 4. The CDR3 runs 14 residues. The germline V gene encodes CDR1 PRHDT and CDR2 FYEKMQ (reference sequence).

This chain links TRBV15 with TRBJ2-1, with D possibly called TRBD1 or TRBD2 (5 bases each). Trimming removed 5 bases at V and 3 bases at J, with 20 bases between. The CDR3 spans 17 residues. Germline V gene lookup returns CDR1 LNHNV and CDR2 YYDKDF (reference sequence). The CDR3 loop is CATSPTGEGRIYNEQFF. The CDR3 DNA sequence: TGTGCCACCAGCCCCACGGGCGAGGGGCGAATCTACAATGAGCAGTTCTTC. The full variable domain, in which reference TRBV15 and TRBJ2-1 provide the parts outside the CDR3, is DAMVIQNPRYQVTQFGKPVTLSCSQTLNHNVMYWYQQKSSQAPKLLFHYYDKDFNNEADTPDNFQSRRPNTSFCFLDIRSPGLGDTAMYLCATSPTGEGRIYNEQFFGPGTRLTVL.

This chain uses TRBV14 with TRBJ2-1, with D perhaps assigned TRBD1 or TRBD2 (5 bases each). The CDR3 has 16 residues. The ends were cut back, 0 bases at V and 4 bases at J, with 13 bases in the middle. The germline V gene has CDR1 SGHDN and CDR2 FVKESK. Here the CDR3 DNA reads TGTGCCAGCAGCCAAGATAAGCGGACAAAGTACAATGAGCAGTTCTTC. Translated: CASSQDKRTKYNEQFF. Full variable domain (remainder filled in from reference TRBV14 and TRBJ2-1): EAGVTQFPSHSVIEKGQTVTLRCDPISGHDNLYWYRRVMGKEIKFLLHFVKESKQDESGMPNNRFLAERTGGTYSTLKVQPAELEDSGVYFCASSQDKRTKYNEQFFGPGTRLTVL.

The chain joins TRBV5-4 to TRBJ2-5; D may be TRBD1 or TRBD2 (5 bases each). The CDR3 covers 13 residues. V was pared by 2 bases and J by 4 bases, with 9 bases between. The V gene's germline CDR1 is SGHNT and CDR2 YYREEE (reference sequence). CDR3 nucleotides: TGTGCCAGCAGCTTCCTGGGGGTAGAGACCCAGTACTTC. It is translated as CASSFLGVETQYF.

This clone has a handful of counts. The V and J genes are TRBV30 and TRBJ2-7; tentative D call: TRBD2 (6 bases). CDR1 GTSNPN and CDR2 SVGIG come from the germline V gene (reference sequence). The CDR3 length is 14 residues. V lost 3 bases and J 3 bases, leaving 15 bases between the germline ends. This CDR3 reads CAWSPLAISYEQYF. Here the CDR3 DNA reads TGTGCCTGGAGCCCCCTAGCGATAAGCTACGAGCAGTACTTC. Full variable domain (rest looked up from reference TRBV30 and TRBJ2-7): SQTIHQWPATLVQPVGSPLSLECTVEGTSNPNLYWYRQAAGRGLQLLFYSVGIGQISSEVPQNLSASRPQDRQFILSSKKLLLSDSGFYLCAWSPLAISYEQYFGPGTRLTVT.

In its sample, this clone was seen once. The chain employs TRBV30 and TRBJ2-7, with TRBD2 matching 7 bases. CDR3 length equals 16 residues. Trimming cost V 3 bases and J 7 bases; bases outside gene matches: 18. Germline loops: CDR1 GTSNPN, CDR2 SVGIG (reference sequence). The CDR3 nucleotides read TGTGCCTGGAGCGGTTACCTGGCGGGAGAAGGTGGGGAGCAGTACTTC. As protein: CAWSGYLAGEGGEQYF. The variable domain in full, with the rest retrieved from reference TRBV30 and TRBJ2-7, is SQTIHQWPATLVQPVGSPLSLECTVEGTSNPNLYWYRQAAGRGLQLLFYSVGIGQISSEVPQNLSASRPQDRQFILSSKKLLLSDSGFYLCAWSGYLAGEGGEQYFGPGTRLTVT.

The sample holds one count of this clone. The chain employs TRBV29-1 and TRBJ2-5; D is unclear. The DNA end is a closer match to TRBJ2-7, so the J assignment may be wrong. The CDR3 covers 13 residues. Germline-derived CDR1 and CDR2 are SQVTM and ANQGSEA. CDR3: CSVAPQEAYEQYF. The CDR3 bases are TGCAGCGTTGCACCCCAAGAAGCCTACGAGCAGTACTTC.

The chain combines TRBV7-9 with TRBJ2-1, with D hard to call. Germline values: CDR1 SEHNR, CDR2 FQNEAQ (reference sequence). Trimming removed 6 bases from V and 5 bases from J, with 23 bases in between. The length of the CDR3 is 17 residues. The CDR3 loop reads CASRKAAANSENNEQFF. The CDR3 DNA is TGTGCCAGCAGGAAAGCCGCGGCCAATTCCGAAAACAATGAGCAGTTCTTC.

This chain links TRBV12-5 with TRBJ2-7; TRBD2 matches 11 bases. V lost 2 bases, J lost 4 bases, and 4 bases stayed unmatched. This CDR3 region has 15 residues. Per germline, CDR1 LGHNT and CDR2 FRNRAP. The CDR3 spells CASGLWIAGGYEQYF. DNA of the CDR3: TGTGCTAGTGGTTTGTGGATAGCGGGAGGGTACGAGCAGTACTTC.

V gene TRBV7-2 combines with J gene TRBJ2-7; D gene unclear. V lost 0 bases to trimming and J lost 2 bases, with 8 bases between them. The CDR3 extends over 14 amino acids. Germline CDR1 and CDR2: SGHTA and FQGNSA. CDR3 DNA sequence: TGTGCCAGCAGCTTAGCCATGATTACCTACGAGCAGTACTTC. It yields the protein CASSLAMITYEQYF. Together with reference TRBV7-2 and TRBJ2-7, the CDR3 gives the full variable domain: GAGVSQSPSNKVTEKGKDVELRCDPISGHTALYWYRQSLGQGLEFLIYFQGNSAPDKSGLPSDRFSAERTGGSVSTLTIQRTQQEDSAVYLCASSLAMITYEQYFGPGTRLTVT.

The chain combines TRBV4-1 with TRBJ2-3, with 9 bases that match TRBD2. The V segment lost 0 bases and the J segment 6 bases; nucleotides outside the gene matches: 13. CDR3 size: 18 residues. CDR1 MGHRA and CDR2 YSYEKL come from the germline V gene. CDR3 in DNA: TGCGCCAGCAGCCAAGATCGGACTAGCGCCACCGGGGCGGATACGCAGTATTTT. Encoded protein: CASSQDRTSATGADTQYF.